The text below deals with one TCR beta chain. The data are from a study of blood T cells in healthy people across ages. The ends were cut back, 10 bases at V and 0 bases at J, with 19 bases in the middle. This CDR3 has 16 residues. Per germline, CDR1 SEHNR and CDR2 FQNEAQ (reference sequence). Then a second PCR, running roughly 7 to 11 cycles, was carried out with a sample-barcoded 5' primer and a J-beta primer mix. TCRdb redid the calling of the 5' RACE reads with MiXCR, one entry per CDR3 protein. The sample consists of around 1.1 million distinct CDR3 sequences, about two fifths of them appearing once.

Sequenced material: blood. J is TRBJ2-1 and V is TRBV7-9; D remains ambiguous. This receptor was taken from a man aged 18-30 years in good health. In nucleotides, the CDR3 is TGTGCCACCCCCGGTCTCGGTCAGAGCTCCTACAATGAGCAGTTCTTC. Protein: CATPGLGQSSYNEQFF.